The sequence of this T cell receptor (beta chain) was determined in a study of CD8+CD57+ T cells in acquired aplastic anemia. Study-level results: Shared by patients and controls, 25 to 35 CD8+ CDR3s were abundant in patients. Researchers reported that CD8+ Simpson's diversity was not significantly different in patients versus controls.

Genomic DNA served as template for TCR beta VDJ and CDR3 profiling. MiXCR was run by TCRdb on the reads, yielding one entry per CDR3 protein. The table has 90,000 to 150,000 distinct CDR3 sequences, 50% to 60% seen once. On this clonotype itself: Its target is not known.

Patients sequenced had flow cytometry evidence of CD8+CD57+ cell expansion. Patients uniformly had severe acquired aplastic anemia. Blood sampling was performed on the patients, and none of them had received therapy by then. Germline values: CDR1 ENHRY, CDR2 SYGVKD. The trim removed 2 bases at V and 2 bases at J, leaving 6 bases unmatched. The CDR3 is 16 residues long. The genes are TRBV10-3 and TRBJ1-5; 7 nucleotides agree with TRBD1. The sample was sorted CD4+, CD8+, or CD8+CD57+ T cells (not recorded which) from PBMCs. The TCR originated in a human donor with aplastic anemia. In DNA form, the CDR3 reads TGTGCCATCAGTGAGAACAGGGGAATCGGCAATCAGCCCCAGCATTTT. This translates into CAISENRGIGNQPQHF.